The 25 T cell receptor beta chains below were found in one sample sequenced in a study of blood T cell repertoires in COVID-19. Some clones are missing from TCRdb's copy, which holds only in-frame ones; the method was immunoSEQ multiplex PCR. The data hold roughly 230,000 clones, with around 91% observed a single time. The sample was peripheral blood. The receptors come from an older woman with COVID-19, enrolled during active disease.

V usage is TRBV11-3 and J usage is TRBJ1-1, with 8 positions matching TRBD1. Germline assignment: CDR1 SGHNT and CDR2 YENEEA. J lost 3 bases, V lost 5 bases, and 5 bases had no gene match. The CDR3 loop spans 14 amino acids. This chain's CDR3 is CASSPGQEDTEAFF. DNA of the CDR3: TGTGCCAGCAGCCCGGGACAGGAGGACACTGAAGCTTTCTTT. Complete variable domain (other parts from reference TRBV11-3 and TRBJ1-1): EAGVVQSPRYKIIEKKQPVAFWCNPISGHNTLYWYLQNLGQGPELLIRYENEEAVDDSQLPKDRFSAERLKGVDSTLKIQPAELGDSAVYLCASSPGQEDTEAFFGQGTRLTVV.

This clone has just one count. V gene TRBV11-3 combines with J gene TRBJ2-3; TRBD2 agrees at 8 bases. Unmatched junction bases numbered 9, after V lost 5 bases and J lost 2 bases. The CDR3 contains 16 residues. Germline CDR1 and CDR2: SGHNT and YENEEA. Written as DNA, the CDR3 is TGTGCCAGCAGCCCAGGCAGGCGGGGGGACACAGATACGCAGTATTTT. This gives the protein CASSPGRRGDTDTQYF.

The rearrangement uses TRBV3-1 (or the pseudogene TRBV3-2) and TRBJ2-1; D may be TRBD1 (6 bases). Germline CDR1 is LGHDT and CDR2 is YNNKEL (reference sequence). The length of the CDR3 is 14 residues. V gave up 4 bases and J gave up 10 bases, with 17 bases separating them. The chain's CDR3 is CASSRVGDKGEQFF. The CDR3 coding sequence is TGTGCCAGCAGCCGGGTCGGGGACAAAGGAGAGCAGTTCTTC.

This clone was seen a single time. V and J are TRBV4-2 and TRBJ2-3; TRBD2 matches 11 bases. V was clipped by 1 base and J by 1 base; unmatched bases: 4. Germline assignment: CDR1 LGHNA and CDR2 YNFKEQ. The CDR3 has 17 amino acids. CDR3: CASSQGLAGGRTDTQYF. CDR3 coding DNA: TGTGCCAGCAGCCAAGGGCTAGCGGGGGGACGCACAGATACGCAGTATTTT.

This clone appeared a few times. The chain uses TRBV19 and TRBJ1-5; maybe TRBD1 (6 bases). The CDR3 runs 17 residues. Germline CDR1 is LNHDA and CDR2 is SQIVND (reference sequence). V was shortened by 4 bases and J by 6 bases, with 22 bases between the two germline ends. The CDR3 nucleotides read TGTGCCAGTAGTAAGGGAGTTGGTGCAGGGGCTTTTCAGCCCCAGCATTTT. It codes for CASSKGVGAGAFQPQHF.

This rearrangement joins TRBV7-9 to TRBJ2-2; D is unresolved. The CDR3 covers 16 residues. Germline loops: CDR1 SEHNR, CDR2 FQNEAQ (reference sequence). The V end was cut by 4 bases, the J end by 3 bases, with 15 bases between. Written as DNA, the CDR3 is TGTGCCAGCAGCTCGAGACATACCAAGGACACCGGGGAGCTGTTTTTT. Its protein product is CASSSRHTKDTGELFF.

The V call is TRBV6-2 or TRBV6-3, the J call TRBJ1-5, with TRBD1 identical over 7 bases. V lost 6 bases and J lost 2; bases outside the gene matches: 7. CDR1 MNHEY and CDR2 SVGEGT come from the germline V gene. CDR3 length equals 15 residues. DNA of the CDR3: TGTGCCAGCAGCCGAACAGGGGATGGCAATCAGCCCCAGCATTTT. Translated: CASSRTGDGNQPQHF.

The gene calls are TRBV19 and TRBJ1-3; D is possibly TRBD1 (6 bases). This CDR3 contains 16 residues. Deletions cut 5 bases from V and 4 bases from J, with 18 bases between. Germline V gene sequence: CDR1 LNHDA, CDR2 SQIVND (reference sequence). The CDR3: CASSQQGQSSGNTIYF. The CDR3 DNA sequence: TGTGCCAGTAGTCAACAGGGCCAGTCCTCAGGAAACACCATATATTTT.

The table lists this clone with a few counts. The gene calls are TRBV19 and TRBJ1-1; 8 bases are a match to TRBD1. Germline lookup yields CDR1 LNHDA and CDR2 SQIVND (reference sequence). V dropped 6 bases and J dropped 11; count of bases not matched to a gene: 8. CDR3 length: 12 residues. CDR3 in amino acids: CASSWDRISAFF. CDR3 nucleotides: TGTGCCAGTAGCTGGGACAGGATATCGGCTTTCTTT.

This chain links TRBV5-4 with TRBJ1-1; 7 nucleotides agree with TRBD1. Trimming cost V 4 bases and J 2 bases; bases outside gene matches: 8. Germline CDR1 and CDR2: SGHNT and YYREEE (reference sequence). CDR3 length: 15 residues. CDR3 DNA sequence: TGTGCCAGCAGCCCACCGGGACAGAGAAACACTGAAGCTTTCTTT. It codes for CASSPPGQRNTEAFF.

The CDR3 protein is CASSPGLAGTDTQYF. The CDR3, as DNA: TGTGCCAGCTCACCTGGACTAGCGGGCACAGATACGCAGTATTTT. V and J are TRBV18 and TRBJ2-3, with 10 positions matching TRBD2. The trim removed 3 bases at V and 1 base at J, leaving 1 base unmatched. CDR1 is KGHSH, CDR2 LQKENI, per germline. This CDR3 is 15 amino acids long.

This rearrangement joins TRBV19 to TRBJ2-3; D might be TRBD1 (6 bases). The CDR3 is 14 residues long. V lost 8 bases and J 0 bases, leaving 12 bases between the germline ends. In germline, CDR1 is LNHDA, CDR2 SQIVND (reference sequence). The CDR3 protein is CASRQEISTDTQYF. CDR3 sequence (DNA): TGTGCCAGTCGACAGGAGATTAGCACAGATACGCAGTATTTT.

The chain has TRBV10-3 and TRBJ1-1; a weak D match, TRBD1 (5 bases). The CDR3 totals 13 residues. Trimming removed 9 bases from V and 4 bases from J, with 15 bases in between. Germline assignment: CDR1 ENHRY and CDR2 SYGVKD. DNA for the CDR3: TGTGCCATTCGCTTGGGGGGGACCACTGAAGCTTTCTTT. Its protein product is CAIRLGGTTEAFF.

The gene calls are TRBV6-2 or TRBV6-3 and TRBJ1-5; no clear D gene. CDR1 is MNHEY and CDR2 is SVGEGT in the germline V gene. The V gene lost 0 bases and the J gene lost 9 bases, with 6 bases spanning the gap. The CDR3 is made up of 12 amino acids. As DNA, the CDR3 is TGTGCCAGCAGTTACTCTCCGGGGCCCCAGCATTTT. It translates to CASSYSPGPQHF.

The chain is built from TRBV13 and TRBJ1-1; 8 bases are shared with TRBD1. This CDR3 has 16 residues. The germline CDR1 and CDR2 sequences are PRHDT and FYEKMQ (reference sequence). Trimming cost V 3 bases and J 3 bases; bases outside gene matches: 9. CDR3 in DNA: TGTGCCAGCAGCTTTAGAACCAGGGGGCCGGACACTGAAGCTTTCTTT. Residues: CASSFRTRGPDTEAFF.

The V call is TRBV5-6, the J call TRBJ2-5, with TRBD2 identical over 12 bases. Germline V gene lookup returns CDR1 SGHDT and CDR2 YYEEEE. This CDR3 comprises 18 residues. With 3 bases clipped from V and 6 bases from J, the junction kept 15 bases outside the gene matches. CDR3 loop: CASSSRSASGGAAKTQYF. The CDR3 DNA is TGTGCCAGCAGCTCACGATCGGCTAGCGGGGGGGCAGCCAAGACCCAGTACTTC.

This chain connects TRBV12-3 or TRBV12-4 to TRBJ1-2; no clear D gene. The CDR3 runs to 11 residues. V lost 1 base, J lost 8 bases, and 5 bases lay in between. DNA of the CDR3: TGTGCCAGCAGTTTAGGGGCAGGCTACACCTTC. It codes for CASSLGAGYTF.

This chain connects TRBV9 to TRBJ2-1, with D hard to call. The CDR3 runs 17 residues. The germline V gene encodes CDR1 SGDLS and CDR2 YYNGEE. Trimming shortened V by 3 bases and J by 6 bases, and 22 bases separated the two germline ends. The CDR3 loop is CASSGLHYGVEINEQFF. CDR3 DNA: TGTGCCAGCAGCGGCCTCCACTACGGTGTCGAAATCAATGAGCAGTTCTTC.

This clone was found once. This chain links TRBV7-2 with TRBJ2-3; tentatively, D is TRBD1 (7 bases). Germline CDR1 and CDR2: SGHTA and FQGNSA. CDR3 length equals 14 residues. V was shortened by 5 bases and J by 0 bases, with 9 bases between the two germline ends. CDR3 protein: CASSQGGSTDTQYF. The DNA of the CDR3 is TGTGCCAGCAGCCAGGGGGGCAGCACAGATACGCAGTATTTT.

This chain joins TRBV7-2 and TRBJ1-3; D is uncertain. There are 16 residues in the CDR3. The germline CDR1 and CDR2 sequences are SGHTA and FQGNSA. The ends were cut back, 1 base at V and 0 bases at J, with 10 bases in the middle. The CDR3 here is CASSLGTVNSGNTIYF. The CDR3 coding sequence is TGTGCCAGCAGCTTAGGAACAGTCAACTCTGGAAACACCATATATTTT. Complete variable domain (other parts from reference TRBV7-2 and TRBJ1-3): GAGVSQSPSNKVTEKGKDVELRCDPISGHTALYWYRQSLGQGLEFLIYFQGNSAPDKSGLPSDRFSAERTGGSVSTLTIQRTQQEDSAVYLCASSLGTVNSGNTIYFGEGSWLTVV.

The rearrangement links TRBV3-1 (or the pseudogene TRBV3-2) to TRBJ2-1; 11 nucleotides match TRBD2. The J segment lost 8 bases and the V segment lost 0 bases, leaving 6 bases of the junction unmatched. This CDR3 contains 16 residues. Germline V gene sequence: CDR1 LGHDT, CDR2 YNNKEL (reference sequence). The CDR3 loop is CASSQDFLAGGHEQFF. The CDR3 DNA sequence: TGTGCCAGCAGCCAAGATTTCCTAGCGGGGGGACATGAGCAGTTCTTC.

The chain is built from TRBV19 and TRBJ1-1; D unclear. CDR1 is LNHDA and CDR2 is SQIVND in the germline V gene (reference sequence). Trimming cost V 3 bases and J 0 bases, with 11 bases left between them. This CDR3 has 15 residues. The CDR3 DNA reads as TGTGCCAGTAGTATCCCGGCAGGCATGAACACTGAAGCTTTCTTT. Residues: CASSIPAGMNTEAFF.

This chain links TRBV27 with TRBJ2-2; 9 positions agree with TRBD1. The CDR3 is 14 residues long. The germline gives CDR1 MNHEY, CDR2 SMNVEV (reference sequence). The J segment lost 4 bases and the V segment lost 6 bases, leaving 3 bases of the junction unmatched. The CDR3 sequence is CASSKQGATGELFF. The DNA of the CDR3 is TGTGCCAGCAGCAAACAGGGGGCCACCGGGGAGCTGTTTTTT.

CDR3 sequence (DNA): TGCGCCAGCAGCACAGGACAGGGAAATTCACCCCTCCACTTT. This translates into CASSTGQGNSPLHF. The chain has TRBV5-1 and TRBJ1-6, with 8 positions matching TRBD1. The CDR3 covers 14 residues. V gave up 4 bases and J gave up 7 bases; unmatched junction bases: 4. Germline CDR1 reads SGHRS; CDR2 reads YFSETQ.

The chain has TRBV29-1 and TRBJ2-5; D uncertain. The germline V and J ends were trimmed by 7 bases and 5 bases, with 11 bases remaining between them. Germline CDR1 reads SQVTM; CDR2 reads ANQGSEA. CDR3 size: 11 residues. CDR3 DNA sequence: TGCAGCGCCGTAGCCCCCGAGACCCAGTACTTC. This codes for CSAVAPETQYF.